This entry lists 12 T cell receptor beta chains sequenced from one sample in a study of blood T cell repertoires in COVID-19. Libraries were prepared by immunoSEQ multiplex PCR; TCRdb keeps only in-frame clonotypes and omits some of them. Here the sample spans some 150,000 clones, roughly 90% being singletons. The material sequenced was peripheral blood. The receptor set was obtained from a human donor in a cohort sampled during active COVID-19.

The chain couples TRBV7-9 to TRBJ1-6; D is perhaps TRBD1 (6 bases). V was trimmed by 5 bases and J by 2 bases, leaving 16 bases between them. From germline, CDR1 is SEHNR and CDR2 FQNEAQ (reference sequence). The CDR3 covers 17 residues. The CDR3 region is CASSQGLTGPYNSPLHF. The DNA for the CDR3 is TGTGCCAGCAGCCAGGGGCTTACTGGGCCCTATAATTCACCCCTCCACTTT. Variable domain in full (rest from reference TRBV7-9 and TRBJ1-6): DTGVSQNPRHKITKRGQNVTFRCDPISEHNRLYWYRQTLGQGPEFLTYFQNEAQLEKSRLLSDRFSAERPKGSFSTLEIQRTEQGDSAMYLCASSQGLTGPYNSPLHFGNGTRLTVT.

V gene TRBV6-5 combines with J gene TRBJ2-7; 10 bases line up with TRBD2. V shed 7 bases, J shed 3 bases, and the junction held 3 bases outside the gene matches. The CDR3 loop spans 13 amino acids. Germline V lookup: CDR1 MNHEY, CDR2 SVGAGI. Here the CDR3 DNA reads TGTGCCAGCATCTCTAGCGGGGGCTACGAGCAGTACTTC. This translates into CASISSGGYEQYF.

V usage is TRBV3-1 (or the pseudogene TRBV3-2) and J usage is TRBJ1-2; 12 nucleotides align to TRBD1. CDR3 length: 15 amino acids. The junction had 9 bases not matched to a gene; V was cut back by 5 bases and J by 8 bases. Germline-derived CDR1 and CDR2 are LGHDT and YNNKEL (reference sequence). Here the CDR3 reads CASSVPGQGAGGYTF. CDR3 DNA: TGTGCCAGCAGCGTACCGGGACAGGGGGCTGGGGGCTACACCTTC.

This chain links TRBV5-1 with TRBJ1-1; the match to TRBD1 covers 7 bases. CDR1 is SGHRS, CDR2 YFSETQ, per germline. The CDR3 length is 15 residues. Trimming removed 3 bases from V and 11 bases from J; junction bases left unmatched: 16. The CDR3 nucleotides read TGCGCCAGCAGCTGGGGGGCCGGACAGGATCCGAGGGCTTTCTTT. It codes for CASSWGAGQDPRAFF.

This chain links TRBV7-2 with TRBJ2-5; the match to TRBD1 covers 8 bases. In germline, CDR1 is SGHTA, CDR2 FQGNSA. The ends lost 1 base at V and 4 bases at J; junction bases unmatched: 8. The CDR3 runs 16 residues. The CDR3 is CASSLVQGVRGETQYF. The CDR3 coding sequence is TGTGCCAGCAGCTTAGTACAGGGGGTGAGAGGAGAGACCCAGTACTTC.

The V call is TRBV5-8, the J call TRBJ1-6; TRBD1 agrees at 8 bases. The germline CDR1 and CDR2 sequences are SGHTS and YDEGEE. The CDR3 consists of 18 residues. Trimming removed 4 bases from V and 7 bases from J; junction bases left unmatched: 16. This CDR3 is CASSPVPHRTGYNSPLHF. The CDR3 region has the DNA TGTGCCAGCAGCCCAGTCCCGCATCGGACAGGGTACAATTCACCCCTCCACTTT.

The chain combines TRBV4-2 with TRBJ2-2; 8 bases match TRBD2. With 0 bases clipped from V and 7 bases from J, the junction kept 4 bases outside the gene matches. Germline V lookup: CDR1 LGHNA, CDR2 YNFKEQ. The CDR3 covers 15 residues. CDR3 amino acids: CASSQDLAGSGELFF. CDR3 nucleotides: TGTGCCAGCAGCCAAGATTTAGCGGGGAGCGGGGAGCTGTTTTTT.

The V gene is TRBV4-1, the J gene TRBJ2-5, with TRBD2 identical over 14 bases. This CDR3 contains 18 residues. In germline, CDR1 is MGHRA, CDR2 YSYEKL. Trimming took 1 base from V and 1 from J; bases not matched to a gene: 5. The CDR3 here is CASSQGSGLAGGQETQYF. DNA of the CDR3: TGCGCCAGCAGCCAAGGCTCAGGACTAGCGGGGGGCCAAGAGACCCAGTACTTC.

The chain joins TRBV5-6 to TRBJ2-7; 9 nucleotides align to TRBD1. This CDR3 is 18 amino acids long. J was trimmed by 0 bases and V by 4 bases; bases with no gene match: 14. Germline-derived CDR1 and CDR2 are SGHDT and YYEEEE. CDR3 coding DNA: TGTGCCAGCAGCGAACAGGGGGCGCGAGGGGGGAACTCCTACGAGCAGTACTTC. Its translation: CASSEQGARGGNSYEQYF.

V gene TRBV18 combines with J gene TRBJ2-3, with 10 bases fitting TRBD2. The V segment lost 4 bases and the J segment 6 bases; nucleotides outside the gene matches: 13. From germline, CDR1 is KGHSH and CDR2 LQKENI. The CDR3 runs to 17 residues. The CDR3 DNA follows: TGTGCCAGCTCACAGAAACTAGCGGGGTGGAACACGGATACGCAGTATTTT. Translating gives CASSQKLAGWNTDTQYF.

The genes are TRBV3-1 (or the pseudogene TRBV3-2) and TRBJ2-7; D may be TRBD1 (6 bases). This CDR3 spans 16 amino acids. Germline CDR1 and CDR2: LGHDT and YNNKEL (reference sequence). Trimming left V 1 base short and J 3 bases short, with 16 bases between. Written as DNA, the CDR3 is TGTGCCAGCAGCCAAGGGGACATACGCCCTGGCTACGAGCAGTACTTC. The encoded protein is CASSQGDIRPGYEQYF.

The V call is TRBV6-5, the J call TRBJ1-4; D possibly corresponds to TRBD1 (5 bases). The germline CDR1 and CDR2 sequences are MNHEY and SVGAGI. The V gene lost 7 bases and the J gene lost 7 bases, with 13 bases spanning the gap. CDR3 size: 13 residues. The DNA of the CDR3 is TGTGCCAGCATAAGGGGTCCTGGTGAAAAACTGTTTTTT. Protein: CASIRGPGEKLFF.